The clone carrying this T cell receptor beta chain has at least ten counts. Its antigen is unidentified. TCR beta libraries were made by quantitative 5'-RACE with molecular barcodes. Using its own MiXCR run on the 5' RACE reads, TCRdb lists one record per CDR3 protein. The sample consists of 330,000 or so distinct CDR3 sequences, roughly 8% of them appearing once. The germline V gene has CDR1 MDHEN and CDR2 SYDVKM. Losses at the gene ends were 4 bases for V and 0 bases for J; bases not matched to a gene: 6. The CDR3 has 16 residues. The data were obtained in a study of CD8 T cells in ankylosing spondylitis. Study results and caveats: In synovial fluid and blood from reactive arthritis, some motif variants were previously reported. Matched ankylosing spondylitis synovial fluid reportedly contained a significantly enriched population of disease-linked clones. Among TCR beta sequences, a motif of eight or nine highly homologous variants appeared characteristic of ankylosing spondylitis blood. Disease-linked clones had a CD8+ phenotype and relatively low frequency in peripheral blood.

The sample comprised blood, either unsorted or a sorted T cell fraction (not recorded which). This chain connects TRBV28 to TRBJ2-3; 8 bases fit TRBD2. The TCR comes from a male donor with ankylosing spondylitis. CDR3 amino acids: CASSYSLAVSTDTQYF. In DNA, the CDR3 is TGTGCCAGCAGTTACTCACTAGCGGTTAGCACAGATACGCAGTATTTT.